This passage covers 11 T cell receptor beta chains from one sample sequenced in a study of T-cell memory formation after mild COVID-19. A single record per CDR3 protein comes from TCRdb applying MiXCR to the 5' RACE reads. The data contain about half a million distinct CDR3 sequences, 15% to 20% of them seen just once; the ten biggest clones take up 12%. Material for sequencing was PBMCs or a T cell subset sorted from them (not recorded which). These receptors all come from an adult woman who had mild COVID-19 (a few samples of this study predate the infection). Cell type and time point are not known.

The V and J genes are TRBV7-2 and TRBJ2-3, with D perhaps assigned TRBD1 or TRBD2 (6 bases each). The germline CDR1 and CDR2 sequences are SGHTA and FQGNSA. The CDR3 loop spans 14 amino acids. V lost 5 bases and J lost 4, with 13 bases in between. The CDR3 DNA reads as TGTGCCAGCAGCGCCGCTAGGGGGGCAGATACGCAGTATTTT. It specifies CASSAARGADTQYF.

This clonotype has more than one count but fewer than ten. The chain carries TRBV20-1 and TRBJ1-1, with unresolved D. The CDR3 has 12 amino acids. Looked up from germline, CDR1 is DFQATT and CDR2 is SNEGSKA (reference sequence). The V end was cut by 6 bases, the J end by 7 bases, with 15 bases between. The DNA of the CDR3 is TGCAGTGCCTATAATCCGGGAGATGAAGCTTTCTTT. Protein: CSAYNPGDEAFF.

The chain links TRBV19 to TRBJ2-1, with D perhaps matching TRBD1 (6 bases). The V end was cut by 2 bases, the J end by 4 bases, with 15 bases between. The germline gives CDR1 LNHDA, CDR2 SQIVND (reference sequence). The CDR3 sequence is 16 residues long. Here the CDR3 DNA reads TGTGCCAGTAGTATAAGAGGGGACACGCGATACAATGAGCAGTTCTTC. It translates to CASSIRGDTRYNEQFF.

This clonotype has just one count. The chain has TRBV10-3 and TRBJ2-5; 13 positions match TRBD2. The CDR3 is 17 amino acids. Germline trimming cut 6 bases from V and 0 bases from J; bases unmatched to any gene: 7. The germline CDR1 and CDR2 sequences are ENHRY and SYGVKD. In nucleotides, the CDR3 is TGTGCCATCAGCTTTGGGGGGACTAGCGGGGACCAAGAGACCCAGTACTTC. This codes for CAISFGGTSGDQETQYF.

This clonotype has only a few counts. The chain couples TRBV5-5 to TRBJ1-1, with a tentative D call TRBD1 (5 bases). The V end lost 0 bases, the J end lost 7 bases, and 13 bases lay between the germline ends. The V gene's germline CDR1 is SGHKS and CDR2 YYEKEE (reference sequence). The CDR3 sequence is 14 residues long. The CDR3 DNA sequence: TGTGCCAGCAGCTTGGCTTCGGGGGTCCGTGAAGCTTTCTTT. This encodes CASSLASGVREAFF.

The V gene is TRBV6-5, the J gene TRBJ2-2, with D possibly being TRBD1 (6 bases). CDR1 and CDR2 (germline): MNHEY, SVGAGI. This CDR3 is 16 amino acids long. V was cut by 5 bases and J by 1 base, with 14 bases left in between. The CDR3 DNA reads TGTGCCAGCAGTCCCCAGGGGACACTGAACACCGGGGAGCTGTTTTTT. Amino acid sequence: CASSPQGTLNTGELFF.

This rearrangement joins TRBV19 to TRBJ2-2, with 9 bases matching TRBD2. CDR1 and CDR2 (germline): LNHDA, SQIVND (reference sequence). The length of the CDR3 is 17 residues. Losses at the gene ends were 0 bases for V and 4 bases for J; bases not matched to a gene: 6. DNA for the CDR3: TGTGCCAGTAGTATAGATACCGCGGGAGGGGGCACCGGGGAGCTGTTTTTT. Translated: CASSIDTAGGGTGELFF.

The V call is TRBV15, the J call TRBJ2-1; 12 bases map to TRBD1. CDR1 LNHNV and CDR2 YYDKDF come from the germline V gene (reference sequence). This CDR3 is built from 16 residues. V was pared by 6 bases and J by 6 bases, with 9 bases of the junction left unmatched. The CDR3 bases are TGTGCCACCAGTCCCTATGGGGACAGGGGGCCCAATGAGCAGTTCTTC. It codes for CATSPYGDRGPNEQFF.

This clonotype has more than one count but fewer than ten. The J gene is TRBJ2-3, the V gene TRBV4-1; weak D call: TRBD2 (7 bases). CDR1 and CDR2 from the germline V gene are MGHRA and YSYEKL. Trimming removed 4 bases at V and 3 bases at J, with 17 bases between. This CDR3 spans 16 amino acids. The DNA of the CDR3 is TGCGCCAGCAGCCTAGGGGGGGGCGTCGGAACAGATACGCAGTATTTT. Protein sequence: CASSLGGGVGTDTQYF.

V usage is TRBV29-1 and J usage is TRBJ1-2, with 9 bases fitting TRBD1. With V trimmed by 3 bases and J by 10 bases, 9 bases remained unmatched. Per germline, CDR1 SQVTM and CDR2 ANQGSEA. This CDR3 contains 13 residues. The CDR3 region is CSVDQAGTGYYTF. CDR3 coding DNA: TGCAGCGTTGATCAGGCGGGGACAGGGTACTACACCTTC.

This clonotype was observed a handful of times. V gene TRBV27 combines with J gene TRBJ2-1; 12 bases are a match to TRBD2. Germline loops: CDR1 MNHEY, CDR2 SMNVEV (reference sequence). The CDR3 contains 16 residues. With V trimmed by 5 bases and J by 4 bases, 6 bases remained unmatched. The CDR3 loop is CASSPRTSGEYNEQFF. CDR3 coding DNA: TGTGCCAGCAGTCCCCGGACTAGCGGGGAATACAATGAGCAGTTCTTC.